This record covers a single T cell receptor (beta chain). Its cognate antigen has yet to be identified. No base-level quality is on record; no much larger clone is a single base apart. During colonoscopy, one to two pinch biopsies were obtained from the rectum for research. Before the diagnostic colonoscopy, none of the ulcerative colitis patients had been given immunosuppressive medication. Before DNA isolation, rectal biopsies were subjected to proteinase K digestion. The Wizard kit (Promega) was used to extract genomic DNA from blood and intestinal samples. This sample was included in a study of pediatric ulcerative colitis (dated by TCRdb to about 2019). Study-wide context: Among the ulcerative colitis patients, 6 or 7 had pancolitis and two had left-sided colitis, and histology in every patient was consistent with ulcerative colitis. Under 10 newly diagnosed, treatment-naive pediatric ulcerative colitis patients and a few non-IBD control children each provided paired blood and rectal samples. By Pediatric Ulcerative Colitis Activity Index, a couple of patients had mild disease, several had moderate disease and three had acute severe colitis.

Trimming takes 5 bases from V and 5 bases from J, and the germline ends sit 16 bases apart. The CDR3 spans 15 residues, from the cysteine through the phenylalanine. Only the CDR3 DNA stays, 45 bases, in frame from base 1. CDR1 and CDR2 were assigned from the germline V gene as SGHTA and FQGTGA. The study at large found these results: The healthy control group was small, consisting of only four individuals. Significantly higher autologous blood-rectal clonal overlap was found in ulcerative colitis patients than in controls, which suggested increased T cell trafficking to inflamed tissue. A couple of rectal CDR3 clonotypes were detected in all ulcerative colitis patients and were not detected in any of the controls. Rectal repertoire features separated controls, mild-moderate and acute severe colitis patients; acute severe colitis showed reduced rectal diversity due to clonal expansions. T cells from blood may have been included in the rectal pinch biopsies, particularly in patients with overt colitis. For technical reasons, blood samples from two patients gave substantially fewer templates, and these samples were excluded from the blood-rectal overlap analysis. Because repertoires were derived from total lymphocyte DNA, patterns in rare subsets such as regulatory T cells may not have been reflected.

Using the immunoSEQ TRB Survey service, rearranged CDR3 beta regions were amplified from genomic DNA with multiplex V and J primers. To keep sequencing depth equal across samples, survey-level depth of up to 500,000 reads per sample was applied. Libraries were purified, pooled and sequenced on Illumina technology. Under the source paper's analysis protocol: immunoSEQ online tools were used for productive clonality, sample overlap, pairwise scatters, CDR3 beta length, V/D/J gene usage and productiveness. Alongside Shannon and Simpson indices, calculated diversity was computed as the number of unique rearrangements divided by total templates, multiplied by 100. Principal component analysis was performed on Z-score normalized data with the R prcomp function and the ggbiplot package. Morisita's index was used to quantify blood-rectal clonal overlap within each subject. TCRdb limited this immuneACCESS table to in-frame rearrangements with V and J called. A share of clones is missing; checked studies link under half to unresolved V genes, and the rest is unexplained. Clone size and V and J calls were adopted from that table, with D and trimming inferred from the DNA. In this sample the table shows tens of thousands of clones, 75% of which occur a single time. The ten most abundant clones make up approximately 9% of the sample.

The sequence was collected from a boy between 10 and 17 years old with severe ulcerative colitis. Sequencing was performed on gut tissue. The V gene is TRBV7-3 and the J gene is TRBJ2-1; the D gene is perhaps TRBD1 or TRBD2, each of them matching over 6 bases. The DNA is TGTGCCAGCAGCCCGGTGGAGGGGGAAAACAATGAGCAGTTCTTC. Translated, this is CASSPVEGENNEQFF.